These 21 T cell receptor beta chains share one sample of origin, sequenced in a study of CD8+CD57+ T cells in acquired aplastic anemia. Using genomic DNA as the template, TCR beta VDJ and CDR3 profiling was carried out. MiXCR, applied by TCRdb to the reads, yields one record per CDR3 protein. The sample includes over 150,000 distinct CDR3 sequences, roughly half of them seen just once. The specimen sequenced was sorted CD4+, CD8+, or CD8+CD57+ T cells (not recorded which) from PBMCs. Receptors originate from a human donor in good health, serving as a control.

This sequence joins TRBV7-6 and TRBJ2-5; weak D call: TRBD1 (6 bases). Germline V gives CDR1 SGHVS, CDR2 FNYEAQ. The V end lost 5 bases, the J end lost 7 bases, and 20 bases lay between the germline ends. This CDR3 comprises 15 residues. The CDR3 reads CASSLLGQGKVTQYF. The CDR3 coding sequence is TGTGCCAGCAGCCTGCTAGGGCAGGGGAAAGTGACCCAGTACTTC.

This clonotype has a handful of counts. The chain recombines TRBV7-2 with TRBJ1-6; D call uncertain. The CDR3 is made up of 11 amino acids. The V end lost 7 bases, the J end lost 8 bases, and 6 bases lay between the germline ends. Looked up from germline, CDR1 is SGHTA and CDR2 is FQGNSA. This chain's CDR3 is CASTSDSPLHF. Here the CDR3 DNA reads TGTGCCAGCACCTCGGATTCACCCCTCCACTTT.

This clonotype was observed a handful of times. The chain joins TRBV6-2 or TRBV6-3 to TRBJ1-3, with D unclear. The CDR3 totals 14 residues. The germline gives CDR1 MNHEY, CDR2 SVGEGT. Trimming left V 7 bases short and J 0 bases short, with 10 bases between. CDR3 in DNA: TGTGCCAGCATCTCAGTCACCTCTGGAAACACCATATATTTT. Amino acid sequence: CASISVTSGNTIYF.

The V gene is TRBV24-1, the J gene TRBJ1-4; maybe TRBD1 (6 bases). The CDR3 sequence is 16 residues long. V gave up 8 bases and J gave up 1 base, with 16 bases separating them. Germline loops: CDR1 KGHDR, CDR2 SFDVKD. CDR3 coding DNA: TGTGCCACCATTGCACAGGGTTTTGGAACTAATGAAAAACTGTTTTTT. Its translation is CATIAQGFGTNEKLFF.

About this clonotype itself: At one of its ends the junction is not consistent with the germline gene, which may arise from a read error. This chain joins TRBV28 and TRBJ2-1; 11 nucleotides agree with TRBD2. This CDR3 comprises 16 residues. Per germline, CDR1 MDHEN and CDR2 SYDVKM. CDR3 nucleotides: TGTGCCAGCAGTTTATTGGGGACTAGCGGCTACAATGAGCAGCTCTTC. This encodes CASSLLGTSGYNEQLF.

The J gene is TRBJ1-2, the V gene TRBV20-1, with a tentative D call TRBD1 (5 bases). The CDR3 is made up of 14 amino acids. The germline V and J ends were trimmed by 4 bases and 12 bases, with 24 bases remaining between them. CDR1 is DFQATT, CDR2 SNEGSKA, per germline (reference sequence). CDR3 region: CSAKGAPGLGGNTF. For the CDR3, the DNA is TGCAGTGCTAAAGGGGCGCCCGGATTGGGTGGAAACACCTTC.

This clonotype was detected many times. The chain carries TRBV4-3 and TRBJ2-6, with TRBD1 identical over 11 bases. Germline trimming cut 6 bases from V and 0 bases from J; bases unmatched to any gene: 4. The CDR3 is made up of 17 amino acids. The germline V gene encodes CDR1 LGHNA and CDR2 YSLEER. CDR3 in DNA: TGCGCCAGCAGTCCCGGGACAGGGGGCTCTGGGGCCAACGTCCTGACTTTC. This encodes CASSPGTGGSGANVLTF.

This chain links TRBV7-2 with TRBJ1-4; 10 bases line up with TRBD1. This CDR3 region has 18 residues. V gave up 1 base and J gave up 6 bases; unmatched junction bases: 11. CDR1 SGHTA and CDR2 FQGNSA come from the germline V gene. CDR3 protein: CASSLGPTGGTSHEKLFF. As DNA, the CDR3 is TGTGCCAGCAGCTTAGGCCCGACAGGGGGCACTTCCCATGAAAAACTGTTTTTT.

This chain joins TRBV18 and TRBJ1-4; a weak D match, TRBD1 (5 bases). Germline CDR1 is KGHSH and CDR2 is LQKENI. CDR3 length equals 15 residues. V was clipped by 4 bases and J by 9 bases, with 18 bases between them. For the CDR3, the DNA is TGTGCCAGCTCACTAGCGATCAGCGAGGGGAAAAAACTGTTTTTT. Amino acids: CASSLAISEGKKLFF.

The chain recombines TRBV2 with TRBJ2-3; D could derive from TRBD1 or TRBD2 (6 bases each). Trimming took 0 bases from V and 6 from J, leaving 16 bases between them. The CDR3 sequence is 16 residues long. In germline, CDR1 is SNHLY, CDR2 FYNNEI. The CDR3 DNA is TGTGCCAGCAGTGAAGCGGGACTCGCAGGGGAGGATACGCAGTATTTT. Its protein is CASSEAGLAGEDTQYF.

This clonotype was counted at least ten times. This rearrangement joins TRBV19 to TRBJ1-5; D may be TRBD1 (6 bases). Trimming removed 8 bases at V and 3 bases at J, with 14 bases between. CDR1 LNHDA and CDR2 SQIVND come from the germline V gene (reference sequence). The CDR3 contains 14 residues. The CDR3 loop is CASAGQPFNQPQHF. The DNA for the CDR3 is TGTGCCAGTGCCGGACAGCCCTTCAATCAGCCCCAGCATTTT.

The J gene is TRBJ1-2, the V gene TRBV7-2; 7 bases align to TRBD1. Germline loops: CDR1 SGHTA, CDR2 FQGNSA. V shed 0 bases and J 5 bases; nucleotides not matched to a gene: 3. The length of the CDR3 is 14 residues. In DNA, the CDR3 is TGTGCCAGCAGCTTAGCTCGGACAGGTTATGGCTACACCTTC. This gives the protein CASSLARTGYGYTF.

This clonotype has just one count. The V call is TRBV19, the J call TRBJ2-3; the D gene is possibly TRBD1 (6 bases). The CDR3 consists of 16 residues. Trimming took off 6 bases at V and 2 bases at J, with 18 bases between the two ends. Germline-derived CDR1 and CDR2 are LNHDA and SQIVND (reference sequence). The CDR3 DNA sequence: TGTGCCAGTAGCCCCGCGCCCGGGACATCCACAGATACGCAGTATTTT. Amino acids: CASSPAPGTSTDTQYF.

This clonotype came up a few times. This sequence joins TRBV18 and TRBJ2-7, with a possible D match to TRBD2 (6 bases). Per the germline V gene, CDR1 is KGHSH and CDR2 is LQKENI. This CDR3 region has 16 residues. The V end lost 0 bases, the J end lost 0 bases, and 12 bases lay between the germline ends. Written as DNA, the CDR3 is TGTGCCAGCTCACCACCGGAGGGTGGCGGCTCCTACGAGCAGTACTTC. Amino acid sequence: CASSPPEGGGSYEQYF.

The V call is TRBV19, the J call TRBJ1-6, with 7 bases that match TRBD1. This CDR3 has 14 amino acids. Per the germline V gene, CDR1 is LNHDA and CDR2 is SQIVND (reference sequence). Unmatched junction bases numbered 8, after V lost 8 bases and J lost 7 bases. CDR3 in amino acids: CASRRQGTNSPLHF. CDR3 in DNA: TGTGCCAGTCGCCGACAGGGTACGAATTCACCCCTCCACTTT.

As for this clonotype: A much larger clonotype is one base distant, so this may be a read error. The gene calls are TRBV5-1 and TRBJ1-1; D is possibly TRBD1 (6 bases). There are 15 residues in the CDR3. CDR1 and CDR2 from the germline V gene are SGHRS and YFSETQ. The CDR3 DNA follows: TGCGCCAGCAGCTTAAGAGCGGGGGCGCTCACTGAAGCTTCCTTT. Its translation: CASSLRAGALTEASF.

This clonotype was observed at least ten times. This rearrangement joins TRBV11-2 to TRBJ2-2, with 7 bases matching TRBD1. Germline trimming cut 5 bases from V and 3 bases from J; bases unmatched to any gene: 6. CDR1 SGHAT and CDR2 FQNNGV come from the germline V gene. This CDR3 is built from 15 residues. CDR3 region: CASSPGQPHTGELFF. The DNA for the CDR3 is TGTGCCAGCAGCCCGGGACAGCCACACACCGGGGAGCTGTTTTTT.

This clonotype was found many times. The CDR3 loop is CASSILAGTSYEQYF. DNA for the CDR3: TGTGCCAGTAGTATTTTGGCGGGGACATCCTACGAGCAGTACTTC. The chain uses TRBV19 and TRBJ2-7, with D perhaps given as TRBD1 or TRBD2 (6 bases each). The ends were cut back, 3 bases at V and 1 base at J, with 13 bases in the middle. Germline CDR1 reads LNHDA; CDR2 reads SQIVND (reference sequence). This CDR3 is built from 15 residues.

The chain couples TRBV15 to TRBJ2-7; D not resolved. This CDR3 contains 14 residues. Between the trimmed V and J ends, which lost 0 bases and 4 bases, there was a span of 10 bases. CDR1 is LNHNV and CDR2 is YYDKDF in the germline V gene (reference sequence). This CDR3 reads CATSRDPLEYEQYF. The DNA of the CDR3 is TGTGCCACCAGCAGAGATCCCCTGGAGTACGAGCAGTACTTC. Complete variable domain (other parts from reference TRBV15 and TRBJ2-7): DAMVIQNPRYQVTQFGKPVTLSCSQTLNHNVMYWYQQKSSQAPKLLFHYYDKDFNNEADTPDNFQSRRPNTSFCFLDIRSPGLGDTAMYLCATSRDPLEYEQYFGPGTRLTVT.

The chain combines TRBV5-1 with TRBJ1-5, with D tentatively TRBD1 (5 bases). This CDR3 is built from 14 residues. Germline-derived CDR1 and CDR2 are SGHRS and YFSETQ. Trimming pared 4 bases from V and 4 bases from J, leaving 12 bases between. CDR3 nucleotide sequence: TGCGCCAGCAGCACGGGACGGCTAAATCAGCCCCAGCATTTT. It encodes CASSTGRLNQPQHF.

In this sample, this clonotype turned up a few times. Here the CDR3 reads CASSRQGSYEQYF. In DNA, the CDR3 is TGTGCCAGCAGTAGACAGGGTTCCTACGAGCAGTACTTC. The chain employs TRBV25-1 and TRBJ2-7, with 7 bases aligning to TRBD1. Germline lookup yields CDR1 MGHDK and CDR2 SYGVNS. Trimming removed 5 bases from V and 1 base from J; junction bases left unmatched: 2. The CDR3 runs to 13 residues.